This T cell receptor beta chain emerged from a study of CD8 T cells in ankylosing spondylitis. Notes on the study in general: Within ankylosing spondylitis blood, a TCR beta motif made up of several highly homologous variants appeared to be characteristic. Disease-linked clones, CD8+, were relatively rare in peripheral blood.

Trimming removed 3 bases from V and 0 bases from J, with 9 bases in between. This CDR3 comprises 15 residues. Germline V gene sequence: CDR1 MDHEN, CDR2 SYDVKM. At least ten counts were recorded for this clonotype. Antigen specificity is unknown. TCRdb recomputed calls from the 5' RACE reads with MiXCR, one row per CDR3 protein. In the table there are under 250,000 distinct CDR3 sequences, roughly 8.2% of which are singletons. The genes are TRBV28 and TRBJ2-1, with D perhaps matching TRBD1 or TRBD2 (5 bases each). The sample consisted of blood, either unsorted or a sorted T cell fraction (not recorded which). The sequence was obtained from a female donor with ankylosing spondylitis or in good health (not recorded which). The CDR3 protein is CASSLGTPSYNEQFF. The CDR3, as DNA: TGTGCCAGCAGTTTGGGGACGCCCTCCTACAATGAGCAGTTCTTC.